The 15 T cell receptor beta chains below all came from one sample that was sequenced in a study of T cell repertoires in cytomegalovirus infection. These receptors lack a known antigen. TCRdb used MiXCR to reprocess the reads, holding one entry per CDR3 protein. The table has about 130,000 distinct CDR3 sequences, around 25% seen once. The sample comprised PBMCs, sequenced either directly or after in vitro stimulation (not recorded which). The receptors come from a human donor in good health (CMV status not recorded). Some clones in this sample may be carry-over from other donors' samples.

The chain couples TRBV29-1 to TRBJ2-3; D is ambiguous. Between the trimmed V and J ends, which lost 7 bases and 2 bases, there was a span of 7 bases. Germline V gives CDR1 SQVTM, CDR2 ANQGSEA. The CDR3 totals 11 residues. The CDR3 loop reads CSAKTTDTQYF. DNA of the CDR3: TGCAGCGCGAAGACCACAGATACGCAGTATTTT.

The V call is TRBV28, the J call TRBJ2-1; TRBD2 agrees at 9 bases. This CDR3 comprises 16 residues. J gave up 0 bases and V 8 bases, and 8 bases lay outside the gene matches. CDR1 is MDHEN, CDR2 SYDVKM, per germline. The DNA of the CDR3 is TGTGCCAGCCAGACTAGCGGCCTAAGCTCCTACAATGAGCAGTTCTTC. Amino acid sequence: CASQTSGLSSYNEQFF.

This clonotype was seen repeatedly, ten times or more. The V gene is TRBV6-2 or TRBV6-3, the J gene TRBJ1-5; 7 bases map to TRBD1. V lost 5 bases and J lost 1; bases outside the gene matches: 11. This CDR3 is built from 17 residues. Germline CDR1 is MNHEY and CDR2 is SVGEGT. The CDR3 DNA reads TGTGCCAGCAGTCCCGACAGGGACCTGGGAAGCAATCAGCCCCAGCATTTT. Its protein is CASSPDRDLGSNQPQHF.

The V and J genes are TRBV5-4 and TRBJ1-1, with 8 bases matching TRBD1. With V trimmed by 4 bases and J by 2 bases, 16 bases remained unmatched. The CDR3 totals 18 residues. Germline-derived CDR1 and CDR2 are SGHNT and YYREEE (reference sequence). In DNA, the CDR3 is TGTGCCAGCAGCAACCTACAGGGGGTCCTAACTCTAAACACTGAAGCTTTCTTT. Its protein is CASSNLQGVLTLNTEAFF.

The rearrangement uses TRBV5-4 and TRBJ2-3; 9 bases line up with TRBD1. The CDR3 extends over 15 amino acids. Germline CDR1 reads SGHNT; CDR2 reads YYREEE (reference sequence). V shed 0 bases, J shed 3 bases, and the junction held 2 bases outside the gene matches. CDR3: CASSLGGTGTDTQYF. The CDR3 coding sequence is TGTGCCAGCAGCTTGGGTGGGACAGGGACAGATACGCAGTATTTT. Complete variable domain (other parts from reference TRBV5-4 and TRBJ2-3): ETGVTQSPTHLIKTRGQQVTLRCSSQSGHNTVSWYQQALGQGPQFIFQYYREEENGRGNFPPRFSGLQFPNYSSELNVNALELDDSALYLCASSLGGTGTDTQYFGPGTRLTVL.

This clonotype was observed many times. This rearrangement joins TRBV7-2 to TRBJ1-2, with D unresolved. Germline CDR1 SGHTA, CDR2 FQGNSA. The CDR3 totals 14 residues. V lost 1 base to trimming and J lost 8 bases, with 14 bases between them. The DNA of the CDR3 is TGTGCCAGCAGCTTAGGGACCACCCCGGCAGGCTACACCTTC. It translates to CASSLGTTPAGYTF.

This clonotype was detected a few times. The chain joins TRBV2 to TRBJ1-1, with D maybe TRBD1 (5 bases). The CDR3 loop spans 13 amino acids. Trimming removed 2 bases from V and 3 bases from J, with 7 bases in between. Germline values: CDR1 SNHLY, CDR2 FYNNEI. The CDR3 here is CASSEPGYTEAFF. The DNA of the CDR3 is TGTGCCAGCAGTGAACCAGGGTACACTGAAGCTTTCTTT.

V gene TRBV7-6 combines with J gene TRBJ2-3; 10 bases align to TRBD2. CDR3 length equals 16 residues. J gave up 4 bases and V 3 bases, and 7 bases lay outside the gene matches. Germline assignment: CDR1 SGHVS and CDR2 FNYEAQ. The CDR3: CASSFSLAGEADTQYF. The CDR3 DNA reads TGTGCCAGCAGCTTCTCTCTAGCGGGAGAAGCAGATACGCAGTATTTT.

CDR3: CASTTPGGSQSGNTIYF. The CDR3 DNA sequence: TGTGCCAGCACTACCCCTGGGGGCAGTCAGTCCGGAAACACCATATATTTT. The rearrangement joins TRBV25-1 to TRBJ1-3; maybe TRBD1 (6 bases). V was clipped by 7 bases and J by 4 bases, with 23 bases between them. In germline, CDR1 is MGHDK, CDR2 SYGVNS. The CDR3 sequence is 17 residues long.

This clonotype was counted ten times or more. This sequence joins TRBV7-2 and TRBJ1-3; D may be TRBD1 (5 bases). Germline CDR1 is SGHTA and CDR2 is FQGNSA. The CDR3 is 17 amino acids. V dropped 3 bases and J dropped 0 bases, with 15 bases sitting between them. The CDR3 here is CASSFRGNPSSGNTIYF. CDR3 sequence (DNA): TGTGCCAGCAGCTTCCGGGGCAATCCAAGCTCTGGAAACACCATATATTTT. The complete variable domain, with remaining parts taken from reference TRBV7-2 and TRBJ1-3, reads GAGVSQSPSNKVTEKGKDVELRCDPISGHTALYWYRQSLGQGLEFLIYFQGNSAPDKSGLPSDRFSAERTGGSVSTLTIQRTQQEDSAVYLCASSFRGNPSSGNTIYFGEGSWLTVV.

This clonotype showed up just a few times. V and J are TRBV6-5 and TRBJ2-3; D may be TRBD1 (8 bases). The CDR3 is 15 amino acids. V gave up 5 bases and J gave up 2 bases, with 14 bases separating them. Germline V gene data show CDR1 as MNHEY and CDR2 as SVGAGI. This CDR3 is CASSDTGGVTDTQYF. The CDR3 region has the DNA TGTGCCAGCAGTGATACAGGGGGGGTCACAGATACGCAGTATTTT.

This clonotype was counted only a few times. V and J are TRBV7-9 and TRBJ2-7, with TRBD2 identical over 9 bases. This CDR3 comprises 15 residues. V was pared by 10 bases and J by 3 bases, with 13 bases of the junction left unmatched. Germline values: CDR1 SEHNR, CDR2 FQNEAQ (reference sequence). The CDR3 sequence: CATGVGTSSYYEQYV. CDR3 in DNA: TGTGCCACCGGGGTGGGGACTAGCTCATACTACGAGCAGTACGTC.

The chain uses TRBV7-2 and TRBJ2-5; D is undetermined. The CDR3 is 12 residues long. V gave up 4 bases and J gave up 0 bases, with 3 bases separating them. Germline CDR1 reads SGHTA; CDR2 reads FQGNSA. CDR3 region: CASSSNQETQYF. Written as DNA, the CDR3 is TGTGCCAGCAGCTCTAACCAAGAGACCCAGTACTTC.

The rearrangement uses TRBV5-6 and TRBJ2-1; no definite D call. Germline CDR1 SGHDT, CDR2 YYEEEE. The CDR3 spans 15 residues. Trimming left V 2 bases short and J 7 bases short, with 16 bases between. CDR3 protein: CASSLKIRTFNEQFF. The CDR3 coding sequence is TGTGCCAGCAGCTTAAAGATCCGCACATTTAATGAGCAGTTCTTC.

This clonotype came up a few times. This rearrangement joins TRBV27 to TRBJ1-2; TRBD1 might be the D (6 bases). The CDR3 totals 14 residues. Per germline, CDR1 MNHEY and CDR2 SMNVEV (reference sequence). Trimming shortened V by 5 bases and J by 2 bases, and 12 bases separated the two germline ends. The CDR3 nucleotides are TGTGCCAGCAGTCCAACAACAGGGAACTATGGCTACACCTTC. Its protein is CASSPTTGNYGYTF.